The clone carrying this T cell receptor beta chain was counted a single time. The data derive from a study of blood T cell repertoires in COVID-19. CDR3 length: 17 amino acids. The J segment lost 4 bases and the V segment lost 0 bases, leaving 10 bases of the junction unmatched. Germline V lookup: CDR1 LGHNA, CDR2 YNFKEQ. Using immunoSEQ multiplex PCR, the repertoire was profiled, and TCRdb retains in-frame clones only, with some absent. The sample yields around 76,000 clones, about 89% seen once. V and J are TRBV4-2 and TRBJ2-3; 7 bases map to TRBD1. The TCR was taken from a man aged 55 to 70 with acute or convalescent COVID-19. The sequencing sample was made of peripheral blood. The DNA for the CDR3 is TGTGCCAGCAGCCAAGATAGGGGGCGAGATACGGCAGATACGCAGTATTTT. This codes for CASSQDRGRDTADTQYF.